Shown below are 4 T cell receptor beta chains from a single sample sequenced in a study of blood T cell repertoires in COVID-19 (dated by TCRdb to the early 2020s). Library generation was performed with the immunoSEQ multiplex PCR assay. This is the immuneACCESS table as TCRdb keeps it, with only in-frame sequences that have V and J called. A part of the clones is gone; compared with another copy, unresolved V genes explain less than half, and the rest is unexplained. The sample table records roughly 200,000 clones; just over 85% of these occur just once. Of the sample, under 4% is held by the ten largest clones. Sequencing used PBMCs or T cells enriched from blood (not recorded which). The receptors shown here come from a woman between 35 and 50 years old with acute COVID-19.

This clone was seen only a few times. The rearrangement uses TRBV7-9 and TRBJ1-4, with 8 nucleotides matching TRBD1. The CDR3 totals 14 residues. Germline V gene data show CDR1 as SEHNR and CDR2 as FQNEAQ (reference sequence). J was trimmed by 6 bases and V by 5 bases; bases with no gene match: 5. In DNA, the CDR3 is TGTGCCAGCAGCGTGGACAGGGTAGATGAAAAACTGTTTTTT. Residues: CASSVDRVDEKLFF. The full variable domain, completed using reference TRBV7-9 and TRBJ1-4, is DTGVSQNPRHKITKRGQNVTFRCDPISEHNRLYWYRQTLGQGPEFLTYFQNEAQLEKSRLLSDRFSAERPKGSFSTLEIQRTEQGDSAMYLCASSVDRVDEKLFFGSGTQLSVL.

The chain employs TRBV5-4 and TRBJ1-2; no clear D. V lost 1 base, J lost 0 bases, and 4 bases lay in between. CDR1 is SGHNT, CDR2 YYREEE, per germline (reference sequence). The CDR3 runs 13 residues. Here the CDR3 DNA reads TGTGCCAGCAGCTTGATAGCTAACTATGGCTACACCTTC. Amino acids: CASSLIANYGYTF.

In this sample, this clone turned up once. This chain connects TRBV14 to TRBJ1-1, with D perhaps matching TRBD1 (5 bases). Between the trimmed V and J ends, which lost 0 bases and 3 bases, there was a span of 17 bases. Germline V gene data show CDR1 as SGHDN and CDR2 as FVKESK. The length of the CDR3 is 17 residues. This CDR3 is CASSQDRIRVGDTEAFF. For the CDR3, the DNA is TGTGCCAGCAGCCAAGACCGGATCAGGGTAGGGGACACTGAAGCTTTCTTT.

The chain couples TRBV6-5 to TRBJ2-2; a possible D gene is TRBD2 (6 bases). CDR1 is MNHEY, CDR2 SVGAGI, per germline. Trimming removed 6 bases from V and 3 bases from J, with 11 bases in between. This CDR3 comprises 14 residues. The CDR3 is CASRRDLYTGELFF. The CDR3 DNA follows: TGTGCCAGCAGGAGGGACTTGTACACCGGGGAGCTGTTTTTT.